The 4 T cell receptor beta chains presented below share a single source sample, sequenced in a study of T cell repertoires in cytomegalovirus infection. These TCRs are of unknown antigen specificity. TCRdb recomputed calls from the reads with MiXCR, one row per CDR3 protein. The sample lists about 830,000 distinct CDR3 sequences; approximately 32% were seen once. Source: cultured CD8+ T cells from PBMCs, taken from culture after CMV antigen stimulation. Receptors originate from a human donor in good health (CMV status not recorded). Some clones in this sample may be carry-over from other donors' samples.

This clonotype has just a few counts. This rearrangement joins TRBV20-1 to TRBJ1-6; weak D call: TRBD1 (6 bases). Germline values: CDR1 DFQATT, CDR2 SNEGSKA (reference sequence). V was cut by 2 bases and J by 5 bases, with 16 bases left in between. The CDR3 extends over 16 amino acids. CDR3 DNA sequence: TGCAGTGCTAGAAACAGGGAAGACCTTAATAATTCACCCCTCCACTTT. Translated: CSARNREDLNNSPLHF.

V is TRBV19 and J is TRBJ1-1; D remains unclear. The CDR3 totals 12 residues. Germline V gene lookup returns CDR1 LNHDA and CDR2 SQIVND (reference sequence). V was trimmed by 5 bases and J by 11 bases, leaving 15 bases between them. The CDR3 DNA reads as TGTGCCAGTAGTGTTGGACCAGGAGGGGCTTTCTTT. It specifies CASSVGPGGAFF.

The chain is built from TRBV29-1 and TRBJ1-2, with 8 bases identical to TRBD1. The CDR3 length is 12 residues. Looked up from germline, CDR1 is SQVTM and CDR2 is ANQGSEA. With V trimmed by 1 base and J by 5 bases, 0 bases remained unmatched. CDR3 in DNA: TGCAGCGTTGAAGGACAGGGGTATGGCTACACCTTC. Its translation is CSVEGQGYGYTF.

The chain recombines TRBV20-1 with TRBJ1-5; D may be TRBD1 (6 bases). Germline V lookup: CDR1 DFQATT, CDR2 SNEGSKA (reference sequence). The CDR3 covers 15 residues. V lost 5 bases and J lost 2, with 16 bases in between. In nucleotides, the CDR3 is TGCAGTGCTCCCGAGGGTCAGGGGCGCAATCAGCCCCAGCATTTT. Translating it yields CSAPEGQGRNQPQHF.